This note documents a single TCR beta chain sequence. Its antigen is currently unknown. Sequencing used immunoSEQ multiplex PCR; TCRdb keeps in-frame clones, though not all of them. The repertoire has 25,000 to 35,000 clones, under 80% of them found once; the top ten carry around 0.6%. The CDR3 runs 15 residues. The V and J ends lost 6 bases and 6 bases respectively, with 17 bases between them. Germline loops: CDR1 MDHEN, CDR2 SYDVKM. This sample is part of a study of PD-1 blockade in classical Hodgkin lymphoma. Turning to the study itself: Administration of nivolumab to patients was at 3 mg/kg intravenously every 2 weeks.

Study-level findings and limits: Before treatment, complete responders showed about the same diversity as newly diagnosed patients. The study reported lower baseline TCR diversity in newly diagnosed patients than in healthy donors.

Time point reported: cycle 4 day 1 (C4D1), after 6 weeks of nivolumab. Every patient experienced relapse after autologous stem cell transplantation, and brentuximab vedotin exposure varied. Purified CD4+ T cells were obtained from thawed PBMCs through magnetic negative selection. Complete response, partial response or progressive disease made up the best responses. This rearrangement joins TRBV28 to TRBJ2-2; D might be TRBD2 (5 bases). This material consisted of CD4+ T cells from blood, taken before the fourth cycle of nivolumab. The sequence was obtained from a human donor with classical Hodgkin lymphoma. CDR3 in amino acids: CASRQTRLAAGELFF. The CDR3 nucleotides read TGTGCCAGCAGACAAACTAGGCTCGCCGCCGGGGAGCTGTTTTTT.